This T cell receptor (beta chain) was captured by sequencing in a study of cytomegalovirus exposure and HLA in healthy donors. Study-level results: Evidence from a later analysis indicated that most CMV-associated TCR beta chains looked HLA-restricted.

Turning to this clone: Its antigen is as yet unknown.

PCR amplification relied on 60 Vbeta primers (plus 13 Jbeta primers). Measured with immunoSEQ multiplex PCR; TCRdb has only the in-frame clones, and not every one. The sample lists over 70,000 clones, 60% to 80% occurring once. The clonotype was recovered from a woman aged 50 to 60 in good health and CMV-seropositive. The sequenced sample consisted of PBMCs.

The CDR3 loop reads CASSKQPHDRGRKPQHF. CDR3 in DNA: TGTGCCAGCAGCAAACAACCTCACGACAGGGGGCGTAAGCCCCAGCATTTT. The rearrangement joins TRBV21-1 to TRBJ1-5; the DNA was not compared with TRBD1, the D call given in the table. TRBV21-1 is designated a pseudogene. This CDR3 has 17 amino acids.